This entry lists 21 T cell receptor beta chains sequenced from one sample in a study of CD8 T cells in ankylosing spondylitis. TCRdb ran MiXCR on the 5' RACE reads and lists one entry per CDR3 protein. In the table there are under 300,000 distinct CDR3 sequences, approximately 9% of which are singletons. Sample: blood, either unsorted or a sorted T cell fraction (not recorded which). The receptors here all came from a male donor with ankylosing spondylitis or in good health (not recorded which).

This clonotype was recorded many times. The V gene is TRBV4-2, the J gene TRBJ2-3; D remains ambiguous. Germline lookup yields CDR1 LGHNA and CDR2 YNFKEQ. The CDR3 spans 14 residues. With 0 bases removed from V and 4 bases from J, the gap between germline ends came to 8 bases. CDR3 in DNA: TGTGCCAGCAGCCAAGATCAAAGGTCAGATACGCAGTATTTT. The encoded protein is CASSQDQRSDTQYF.

Ten or more counts support this clonotype. This chain connects TRBV5-1 to TRBJ1-2; D perhaps matches TRBD1 (5 bases). Deletions cut 2 bases from V and 9 bases from J, with 14 bases between. Germline lookup yields CDR1 SGHRS and CDR2 YFSETQ. The CDR3 sequence is 13 residues long. CDR3 in amino acids: CASSLRQGKSYTF. CDR3 in DNA: TGCGCCAGCAGCTTAAGGCAGGGCAAGAGCTACACCTTC.

The CDR3 protein is CASVQDTQYF. CDR3 nucleotides: TGTGCCAGCGTTCAAGATACGCAGTATTTT. The rearrangement uses TRBV7-9 and TRBJ2-3; D uncertain. Looked up from germline, CDR1 is SEHNR and CDR2 is FQNEAQ (reference sequence). Trimming took off 8 bases at V and 5 bases at J, with 5 bases between the two ends. The CDR3 loop spans 10 amino acids.

This chain uses TRBV7-2 with TRBJ1-6; possibly TRBD1 for D (5 bases). V lost 7 bases, J lost 0 bases, and 16 bases lay in between. Germline-derived CDR1 and CDR2 are SGHTA and FQGNSA. The CDR3 spans 17 residues. As DNA, the CDR3 is TGTGCCAGCATAGTTAGGGGCCTCAGCTCCTATAATTCACCCCTCCACTTT. It specifies CASIVRGLSSYNSPLHF. The variable domain in full, completed from reference TRBV7-2 and TRBJ1-6, reads GAGVSQSPSNKVTEKGKDVELRCDPISGHTALYWYRQSLGQGLEFLIYFQGNSAPDKSGLPSDRFSAERTGGSVSTLTIQRTQQEDSAVYLCASIVRGLSSYNSPLHFGNGTRLTVT.

This clonotype has only a few counts. The chain combines TRBV30 with TRBJ2-3; 8 bases map to TRBD1. Germline V CDR1 and CDR2: GTSNPN, SVGIG (reference sequence). Trimming at V came to 2 bases and at J to 4 bases, leaving 8 bases not matched to a gene. The CDR3 loop spans 15 amino acids. The chain's CDR3 is CAWSRGTGPADTQYF. The CDR3 nucleotides read TGTGCCTGGAGTAGGGGGACAGGCCCAGCAGATACGCAGTATTTT. Based on the CDR3 plus reference TRBV30 and TRBJ2-3, the full variable domain is SQTIHQWPATLVQPVGSPLSLECTVEGTSNPNLYWYRQAAGRGLQLLFYSVGIGQISSEVPQNLSASRPQDRQFILSSKKLLLSDSGFYLCAWSRGTGPADTQYFGPGTRLTVL.

This clonotype has ten or more counts. The chain carries TRBV20-1 and TRBJ2-3; 8 bases are shared with TRBD2. The CDR3 has 15 residues. Germline V lookup: CDR1 DFQATT, CDR2 SNEGSKA (reference sequence). Losses at the gene ends were 1 base for V and 5 bases for J; bases not matched to a gene: 8. The CDR3: CSARGGLANGDTQYF. The DNA of the CDR3 is TGCAGTGCTAGAGGCGGACTAGCAAACGGAGATACGCAGTATTTT.

This clonotype was observed at least ten times. The J gene is TRBJ1-4, the V gene TRBV12-3 or TRBV12-4, with 7 bases matching TRBD1. V gave up 4 bases and J gave up 5 bases; unmatched junction bases: 4. This CDR3 is built from 14 residues. The chain's CDR3 is CASSSRGLNEKLFF. The CDR3 coding sequence is TGTGCCAGCAGTTCAAGGGGGCTCAATGAAAAACTGTTTTTT.

This clonotype came up many times. The rearrangement uses TRBV5-1 and TRBJ2-7; TRBD1 matches 7 bases. The CDR3 consists of 15 residues. The germline V gene encodes CDR1 SGHRS and CDR2 YFSETQ. After removal of 2 bases from V and 4 bases from J, the junction contained 9 bases not matched to a gene. CDR3 region: CASSFGDREIYEQYF. The CDR3 DNA sequence: TGCGCCAGCAGCTTCGGCGACAGGGAAATTTACGAGCAGTACTTC. The full variable domain, completed using reference TRBV5-1 and TRBJ2-7, is KAGVTQTPRYLIKTRGQQVTLSCSPISGHRSVSWYQQTPGQGLQFLFEYFSETQRNKGNFPGRFSGRQFSNSRSEMNVSTLELGDSALYLCASSFGDREIYEQYFGPGTRLTVT.

CDR3 sequence (DNA): TGTGCCAGCAGTCGAGCCCCTAGCGGGGGGTTCGATGAGCAGTTCTTC. Translation: CASSRAPSGGFDEQFF. This chain connects TRBV7-2 to TRBJ2-1; 11 bases map to TRBD2. Germline V lookup: CDR1 SGHTA, CDR2 FQGNSA. Germline trimming cut 6 bases from V and 8 bases from J; bases unmatched to any gene: 12. The CDR3 totals 16 residues. The full variable domain, its missing parts supplied by reference TRBV7-2 and TRBJ2-1, is GAGVSQSPSNKVTEKGKDVELRCDPISGHTALYWYRQSLGQGLEFLIYFQGNSAPDKSGLPSDRFSAERTGGSVSTLTIQRTQQEDSAVYLCASSRAPSGGFDEQFFGPGTRLTVL.

This clonotype was seen at least ten times. The chain employs TRBV12-3 or TRBV12-4 and TRBJ2-3; D is possibly TRBD2 (5 bases). This CDR3 comprises 15 residues. Deletions cut 6 bases from V and 4 bases from J, with 17 bases between. Written as DNA, the CDR3 is TGTGCCAGCAGGGAAAAAGGAAGCGGTGCAGATACGCAGTATTTT. Its translation is CASREKGSGADTQYF.

The chain joins TRBV5-1 to TRBJ2-3, with 8 bases aligning to TRBD2. Trimming cost V 0 bases and J 4 bases; bases outside gene matches: 4. Looked up from germline, CDR1 is SGHRS and CDR2 is YFSETQ. CDR3 length: 15 residues. DNA of the CDR3: TGCGCCAGCAGCTTGGAACCAGCGGGGGCAGATACGCAGTATTTT. Protein sequence: CASSLEPAGADTQYF.

This clonotype has a count of ten or more. This chain joins TRBV12-3 or TRBV12-4 and TRBJ1-2; tentatively, D is TRBD1 (5 bases). The CDR3 contains 13 residues. Trimming took off 1 base at V and 7 bases at J, with 10 bases between the two ends. This chain's CDR3 is CASSLGGFLGYTF. The CDR3 nucleotides are TGTGCCAGCAGTTTAGGGGGGTTTCTTGGCTACACCTTC.

This clonotype has just one count. The genes are TRBV28 and TRBJ1-5, with no clear D. V gave up 5 bases and J gave up 5 bases, with 10 bases separating them. Looked up from germline, CDR1 is MDHEN and CDR2 is SYDVKM. This CDR3 has 13 amino acids. CDR3 bases: TGTGCCAGCAGTCTTCACTGGGATCAGCCCCAGCATTTT. Amino acid sequence: CASSLHWDQPQHF. Looking up the rest from reference TRBV28 and TRBJ1-5 gives the full variable domain: DVKVTQSSRYLVKRTGEKVFLECVQDMDHENMFWYRQDPGLGLRLIYFSYDVKMKEKGDIPEGYSVSREKKERFSLILESASTNQTSMYLCASSLHWDQPQHFGDGTRLSIL.

This clonotype was seen ten or more times. V and J are TRBV20-1 and TRBJ2-3; 8 positions agree with TRBD1. V lost 1 base, J lost 6 bases, and 6 bases stayed unmatched. The CDR3 totals 14 residues. CDR1 is DFQATT, CDR2 SNEGSKA, per germline (reference sequence). The CDR3, as DNA: TGCAGTGCTAGAGTGGGATGGACAGGGGATACGCAGTATTTT. Protein: CSARVGWTGDTQYF.

This clonotype appeared many times. V is TRBV15 and J is TRBJ2-1; 7 bases match TRBD1. Germline V CDR1 and CDR2: LNHNV, YYDKDF (reference sequence). V lost 0 bases to trimming and J lost 4 bases; unmatched junction nucleotides: 6. This CDR3 has 16 amino acids. The CDR3, as DNA: TGTGCCACCAGCAGAGATCAGGGGGTTTCGTACAATGAGCAGTTCTTC. This codes for CATSRDQGVSYNEQFF.

The chain employs TRBV6-6 and TRBJ2-3; D is possibly TRBD1 (5 bases). V lost 11 bases, J lost 0 bases, and 12 bases lay in between. The CDR3 consists of 13 residues. Per the germline V gene, CDR1 is MNHNY and CDR2 is SVGAGI (reference sequence). CDR3 protein: CAGKGSSTDTQYF. The CDR3, as DNA: TGTGCCGGAAAGGGGTCTAGCACAGATACGCAGTATTTT.

This clonotype was seen many times. The rearrangement uses TRBV20-1 and TRBJ1-4; D is unclear. This CDR3 spans 14 amino acids. From germline, CDR1 is DFQATT and CDR2 SNEGSKA (reference sequence). The V gene lost 8 bases and the J gene lost 4 bases, with 17 bases spanning the gap. The CDR3 spells CSPKSPSDNEKLFF. The CDR3 region has the DNA TGCAGTCCCAAAAGTCCTTCGGATAATGAAAAACTGTTTTTT.

This clonotype was detected many times. The CDR3: CSASAGAWTSTDTQYF. The CDR3, as DNA: TGCAGTGCTAGCGCGGGGGCATGGACTAGCACAGATACGCAGTATTTT. This chain connects TRBV20-1 to TRBJ2-3, with D perhaps matching TRBD2 (7 bases). This CDR3 has 16 amino acids. Germline assignment: CDR1 DFQATT and CDR2 SNEGSKA (reference sequence). The V and J ends lost 3 bases and 0 bases respectively, with 16 bases between them.

This clonotype was detected a few times. V and J are TRBV10-3 and TRBJ2-1; TRBD1 matches 10 bases. V shed 6 bases, J shed 9 bases, and the junction held 8 bases outside the gene matches. CDR1 is ENHRY, CDR2 SYGVKD, per germline. The CDR3 is 14 residues long. Here the CDR3 DNA reads TGTGCCATCAGGGGGGACAGGGGAGAGGCTGAGCAGTTCTTC. Translation gives CAIRGDRGEAEQFF.

The table lists this clonotype with many counts. The genes are TRBV19 and TRBJ1-5, with D tentatively TRBD1 (5 bases). This CDR3 region has 16 residues. The V and J ends lost 3 bases and 4 bases respectively, with 16 bases between them. Germline CDR1 LNHDA, CDR2 SQIVND (reference sequence). CDR3 nucleotides: TGTGCCAGTAGTATGAGAGGCAGGGTAACGAATCAGCCCCAGCATTTT. Residues: CASSMRGRVTNQPQHF.

The chain links TRBV18 to TRBJ2-7; D is perhaps TRBD1 (6 bases). This CDR3 spans 15 amino acids. V lost 3 bases and J 0 bases, leaving 12 bases between the germline ends. Germline CDR1 is KGHSH and CDR2 is LQKENI. The CDR3 region is CASSPGTQSSYEQYF. The DNA for the CDR3 is TGTGCCAGCTCACCGGGGACACAAAGCTCCTACGAGCAGTACTTC.